Each of the 29 T cell receptor beta chains below was sequenced from the same sample in a study of T-cell reconstitution after alpha-beta-depleted transplantation in children. Preparation of the TCRbeta library used unique molecular identifiers. MiXCR, applied by TCRdb to the PCR reads, yields one record per CDR3 protein. The sample includes roughly 220,000 distinct CDR3 sequences, 7.5% to 10% of them seen just once. Sequences were derived from PBMCs from the stem cell graft donor, sampled from the stem cell graft. These receptors originate from a human donor who donated a stem cell graft to a child with SCID.

This clonotype was recorded many times. This chain uses TRBV6-1 with TRBJ2-1; tentatively, D is TRBD2 (6 bases). Germline V gene sequence: CDR1 MNHNS, CDR2 SASEGT. Trimming removed 7 bases from V and 1 base from J, with 11 bases in between. This CDR3 has 14 amino acids. The DNA for the CDR3 is TGTGCCAGCAACATTGGGGGGTCCTACAATGAGCAGTTCTTC. It encodes CASNIGGSYNEQFF.

In its sample, this clonotype was seen many times. V and J are TRBV24-1 and TRBJ2-2; TRBD1 matches 9 bases. V lost 4 bases to trimming and J lost 5 bases; unmatched junction nucleotides: 7. The CDR3 sequence is 16 residues long. The V gene's germline CDR1 is KGHDR and CDR2 SFDVKD. The DNA of the CDR3 is TGTGCCACCAGTGAAACAGGGACAGGGAGGACCGGGGAGCTGTTTTTT. Translation gives CATSETGTGRTGELFF.

In its sample, this clonotype was seen a few times. The genes are TRBV7-9 and TRBJ2-1; TRBD2 aligns across 8 bases. The germline CDR1 and CDR2 sequences are SEHNR and FQNEAQ (reference sequence). With 5 bases clipped from V and 1 base from J, the junction kept 10 bases outside the gene matches. The CDR3 is 17 residues long. The CDR3 protein is CASSLIYAGGSYNEQFF. Here the CDR3 DNA reads TGTGCCAGCAGCCTAATCTATGCGGGGGGTTCCTACAATGAGCAGTTCTTC.

With respect to this clonotype: Its ends do not fully match the called genes, so a read error is possible. The chain uses TRBV28 and TRBJ2-7; D remains ambiguous. Germline values: CDR1 MDHEN, CDR2 SYDVKM. The CDR3 contains 12 residues. DNA of the CDR3: TGTGCCAGCACCTCTTCCTCCTACGAGCAGTCCTTC. Its protein product is CASTSSSYEQSF.

This clonotype was observed many times. The CDR3 DNA reads as TGTGCCAGCAGCTCCTTAGGGGGGTTGAACACTGAAGCTTTCTTT. It codes for CASSSLGGLNTEAFF. J is TRBJ1-1 and V is TRBV5-6; possible D gene TRBD1, 6 bases. V lost 3 bases, J lost 0 bases, and 12 bases lay in between. The CDR3 is made up of 15 amino acids. Germline V CDR1 and CDR2: SGHDT, YYEEEE. Combining the CDR3 with reference TRBV5-6 and TRBJ1-1 gives the whole variable domain DAGVTQSPTHLIKTRGQQVTLRCSPKSGHDTVSWYQQALGQGPQFIFQYYEEEERQRGNFPDRFSGHQFPNYSSELNVNALLLGDSALYLCASSSLGGLNTEAFFGQGTRLTVV.

Ten or more counts support this clonotype. V and J are TRBV5-1 and TRBJ2-4; D call uncertain. CDR1 SGHRS and CDR2 YFSETQ come from the germline V gene. V was cut by 1 base and J by 1 base, with 6 bases left in between. This CDR3 spans 14 amino acids. The CDR3 loop is CASSLKGAKNIQYF. As DNA, the CDR3 is TGCGCCAGCAGCTTGAAAGGGGCCAAAAACATTCAGTACTTC.

The V and J genes are TRBV7-9 and TRBJ1-4; 9 nucleotides match TRBD1. Per the germline V gene, CDR1 is SEHNR and CDR2 is FQNEAQ (reference sequence). The CDR3 has 14 residues. After removal of 5 bases from V and 6 bases from J, the junction contained 4 bases not matched to a gene. The CDR3 loop reads CASSTRQGDEKLFF. The CDR3 DNA reads TGTGCCAGCAGCACCCGACAGGGGGATGAAAAACTGTTTTTT.

In regard to this clonotype: Germline and junction disagree at one end, which may indicate a read error. The V call is TRBV7-2, the J call TRBJ2-5; D is ambiguous. There are 13 residues in the CDR3. The germline V gene has CDR1 SGHTA and CDR2 FQGNSA. The CDR3 reads CANSLQEEETQYF. The CDR3 region has the DNA TGTGCCAACAGCTTACAAGAAGAAGAGACCCAGTACTTC.

This clonotype was seen many times. The chain joins TRBV6-1 to TRBJ1-3; D might be TRBD1 (6 bases). The germline V gene encodes CDR1 MNHNS and CDR2 SASEGT. The V end was cut by 4 bases, the J end by 4 bases, with 17 bases between. CDR3 length equals 16 residues. The CDR3 region has the DNA TGTGCCAGCAGTGCACAACCAGGGGAGGGAGGAAACACCATATATTTT. Its protein product is CASSAQPGEGGNTIYF.

This clonotype was seen ten or more times. CDR3 in DNA: TGTGCCAGCAGAATCTTAGCGGGGGGGAGCACAGATACGCAGTATTTT. It is translated as CASRILAGGSTDTQYF. This rearrangement joins TRBV27 to TRBJ2-3; 11 positions match TRBD2. This CDR3 is 16 amino acids long. Unmatched junction bases numbered 5, after V lost 6 bases and J lost 0 bases. The germline CDR1 and CDR2 sequences are MNHEY and SMNVEV (reference sequence).

This clonotype came up many times. The V and J genes are TRBV6-1 and TRBJ1-5; no clear D. CDR3 length equals 17 residues. CDR1 is MNHNS and CDR2 is SASEGT in the germline V gene. V shed 1 base and J shed 2 bases, with 15 bases lying between them. Here the CDR3 reads CASSEGLEVIGNQPQHF. DNA for the CDR3: TGTGCCAGCAGTGAAGGTTTAGAGGTAATCGGCAATCAGCCCCAGCATTTT.

This clonotype was found many times. J is TRBJ2-7 and V is TRBV15; no reliable D call. The CDR3 sequence is 15 residues long. The V end lost 2 bases, the J end lost 6 bases, and 17 bases lay between the germline ends. Per the germline V gene, CDR1 is LNHNV and CDR2 is YYDKDF (reference sequence). The CDR3 sequence is CATSRKYESPSEQYF. The CDR3, as DNA: TGTGCCACCAGCAGAAAATACGAGTCCCCGTCCGAGCAGTACTTC.

Ten or more counts support this clonotype. This sequence joins TRBV12-3 or TRBV12-4 and TRBJ2-7; D perhaps matches TRBD2 (5 bases). Trimming stripped 0 bases from V and 6 bases from J, with 18 bases between. The CDR3 spans 16 residues. The CDR3 is CASSLAWLEADGEQYF. CDR3 nucleotide sequence: TGTGCCAGCAGTTTAGCGTGGTTGGAGGCGGACGGCGAGCAGTACTTC.

At least ten counts were recorded for this clonotype. The chain joins TRBV5-1 to TRBJ1-1, with a tentative D call TRBD1 (6 bases). CDR1 SGHRS and CDR2 YFSETQ come from the germline V gene. This CDR3 has 15 amino acids. Deletions cut 2 bases from V and 2 bases from J, with 13 bases between. CDR3 DNA sequence: TGCGCCAGCAGCTTTAGACAGGACCAAAACACTGAAGCTTTCTTT. Encoded protein: CASSFRQDQNTEAFF.

In this sample, this clonotype turned up many times. This chain uses TRBV20-1 with TRBJ2-1; D unclear. The germline V gene has CDR1 DFQATT and CDR2 SNEGSKA (reference sequence). V was shortened by 5 bases and J by 4 bases, with 9 bases between the two germline ends. The CDR3 extends over 12 amino acids. This CDR3 reads CSAPSFYNEQFF. The DNA for the CDR3 is TGCAGTGCTCCGTCCTTTTACAATGAGCAGTTCTTC.

This clonotype has a count of ten or more. The chain employs TRBV3-1 and TRBJ2-1; D remains ambiguous. V was shortened by 1 base and J by 9 bases, with 4 bases between the two germline ends. The V gene's germline CDR1 is LGHDT and CDR2 YNNKEL (reference sequence). This CDR3 spans 11 amino acids. CDR3 sequence: CASSQVAEQFF. The CDR3 nucleotides read TGTGCCAGCAGCCAAGTGGCTGAGCAGTTCTTC.

This clonotype appeared many times. The chain couples TRBV20-1 to TRBJ2-2; TRBD1 is a possible D gene (6 bases). Germline CDR1 reads DFQATT; CDR2 reads SNEGSKA (reference sequence). The germline V and J ends were trimmed by 5 bases and 4 bases, with 11 bases remaining between them. This CDR3 region has 13 residues. CDR3 protein: CSAPDSLTGELFF. The CDR3 DNA follows: TGCAGTGCTCCGGACAGCCTCACCGGGGAGCTGTTTTTT.

The table lists this clonotype with many counts. CDR3 bases: TGTGCCAGCAGCTTTTTTCAGGGGGCTTACAATGAGCAGTTCTTC. This codes for CASSFFQGAYNEQFF. The chain joins TRBV5-6 to TRBJ2-1; 8 bases are shared with TRBD1. This CDR3 spans 15 amino acids. V lost 2 bases to trimming and J lost 4 bases; unmatched junction nucleotides: 5. Germline CDR1 SGHDT, CDR2 YYEEEE.

This clonotype has ten or more counts. J is TRBJ1-6 and V is TRBV4-2, with unresolved D. Germline-derived CDR1 and CDR2 are LGHNA and YNFKEQ. The CDR3 has 13 residues. V was pared by 0 bases and J by 13 bases, with 10 bases between. The CDR3 nucleotides are TGTGCCAGCAGCCAAGATCTTTCGGCGCCCCTCCACTTT. Protein: CASSQDLSAPLHF.

This clonotype occurred many times. The chain combines TRBV5-1 with TRBJ2-7; TRBD1 matches 9 bases. The CDR3 is 16 residues long. Unmatched junction bases numbered 13, after V lost 4 bases and J lost 5 bases. Germline CDR1 and CDR2: SGHRS and YFSETQ. Here the CDR3 DNA reads TGCGCCAGCAGCCCACTAACAGGACAGGGGAAAAACGAGCAGTACTTC. It encodes CASSPLTGQGKNEQYF.

J is TRBJ2-5 and V is TRBV29-1; possible D gene TRBD1, 6 bases. CDR1 is SQVTM, CDR2 ANQGSEA, per germline. Between the trimmed V and J ends, which lost 2 bases and 4 bases, there was a span of 8 bases. The CDR3 contains 12 residues. The CDR3 nucleotides read TGCAGCGTTGAAAACAGGGCAGAGACCCAGTACTTC. The encoded protein is CSVENRAETQYF.

The table lists this clonotype with many counts. The gene calls are TRBV7-9 and TRBJ2-2; D perhaps matches TRBD1 (6 bases). CDR1 and CDR2 from the germline V gene are SEHNR and FQNEAQ (reference sequence). The V end lost 5 bases, the J end lost 5 bases, and 9 bases lay between the germline ends. The CDR3 spans 13 residues. The DNA for the CDR3 is TGTGCCAGCAGCGACGGACAGACCGGGGAGCTGTTTTTT. Translated: CASSDGQTGELFF.

The table lists this clonotype with many counts. The DNA for the CDR3 is TGTGCCAGCAGCCAAGACCGAACCACAGATACGCAGTATTTT. Translation: CASSQDRTTDTQYF. This chain connects TRBV4-2 to TRBJ2-3; D uncertain. V dropped 0 bases and J dropped 2 bases, with 6 bases sitting between them. The CDR3 covers 14 residues. CDR1 and CDR2 from the germline V gene are LGHNA and YNFKEQ.

This clonotype was found many times. Here the CDR3 DNA reads TGCGCCAGCGTTCCCGGGACTAGCGGGGGCCATGAGCAGTTCTTC. Its translation is CASVPGTSGGHEQFF. This rearrangement joins TRBV5-1 to TRBJ2-1; 14 bases line up with TRBD2. Germline CDR1 is SGHRS and CDR2 is YFSETQ. There are 15 residues in the CDR3. V shed 7 bases and J 8 bases; nucleotides not matched to a gene: 8.

The rearrangement links TRBV4-3 to TRBJ1-1, with D possibly TRBD1 on 6 matching bases. Trimming took off 6 bases at V and 1 base at J, with 24 bases between the two ends. Germline V gene data show CDR1 as LGHNA and CDR2 as YSLEER. This CDR3 is built from 18 residues. CDR3: CASSQDWTVLFKNTEAFF. CDR3 DNA: TGCGCCAGCAGTCAGGATTGGACAGTGCTCTTTAAGAACACTGAAGCTTTCTTT.

This clonotype was picked up many times. This rearrangement joins TRBV5-1 to TRBJ1-2; D is undetermined. The CDR3 is 14 residues long. CDR1 and CDR2 from the germline V gene are SGHRS and YFSETQ. V gave up 0 bases and J gave up 2 bases, with 8 bases separating them. The CDR3 region is CASSLVVENYGYTF. CDR3 nucleotide sequence: TGCGCCAGCAGCTTGGTGGTGGAGAACTATGGCTACACCTTC.

This clonotype showed up many times. The V and J genes are TRBV5-6 and TRBJ2-1; TRBD2 matches 11 bases. The CDR3 has 16 amino acids. Per germline, CDR1 SGHDT and CDR2 YYEEEE. The V segment lost 2 bases and the J segment 2 bases; nucleotides outside the gene matches: 3. The CDR3 here is CASSLSSGGAYNEQFF. CDR3 DNA: TGTGCCAGCAGCTTAAGTAGCGGGGGGGCCTACAATGAGCAGTTCTTC.

In the case of this clonotype: This may arise from a read error, as a much more abundant clone is one base away. The rearrangement uses TRBV20-1 and TRBJ2-7; no reliable D call. There are 10 residues in the CDR3. CDR1 and CDR2 from the germline V gene are DFQATT and SNEGSKA (reference sequence). The V end was cut by 6 bases, the J end by 6 bases, with 9 bases between. This CDR3 is CSAKTCEQYF. The CDR3 region has the DNA TGCAGTGCCAAGACCTGCGAGCAGTACTTC.

This clonotype was detected many times. The rearrangement joins TRBV5-5 to TRBJ1-6, with TRBD1 as a possible D gene (5 bases). CDR3 size: 14 residues. Germline V CDR1 and CDR2: SGHKS, YYEKEE (reference sequence). Trimming stripped 4 bases from V and 6 bases from J, with 11 bases between. The CDR3 bases are TGTGCCAGCAGCGGTGTGGGGGGTAATTCACCCCTCCACTTT. The encoded protein is CASSGVGGNSPLHF.